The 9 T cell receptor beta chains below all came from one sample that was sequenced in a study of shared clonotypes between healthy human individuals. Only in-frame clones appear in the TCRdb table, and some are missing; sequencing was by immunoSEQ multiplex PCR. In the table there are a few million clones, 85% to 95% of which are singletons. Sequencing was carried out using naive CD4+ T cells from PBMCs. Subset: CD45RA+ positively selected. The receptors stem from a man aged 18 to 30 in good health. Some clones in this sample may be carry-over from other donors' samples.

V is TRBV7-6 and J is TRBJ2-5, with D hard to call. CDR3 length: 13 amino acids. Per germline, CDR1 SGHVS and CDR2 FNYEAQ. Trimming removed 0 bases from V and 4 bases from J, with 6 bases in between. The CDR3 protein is CASSLALLETQYF. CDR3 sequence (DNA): TGTGCCAGCAGCTTAGCGCTTTTAGAGACCCAGTACTTC.

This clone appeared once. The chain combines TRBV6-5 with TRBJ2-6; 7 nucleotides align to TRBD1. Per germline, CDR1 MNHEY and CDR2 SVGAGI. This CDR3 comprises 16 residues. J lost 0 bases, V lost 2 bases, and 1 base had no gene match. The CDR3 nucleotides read TGTGCCAGCAGTTACGGGGACAGCTCTGGGGCCAACGTCCTGACTTTC. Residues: CASSYGDSSGANVLTF.

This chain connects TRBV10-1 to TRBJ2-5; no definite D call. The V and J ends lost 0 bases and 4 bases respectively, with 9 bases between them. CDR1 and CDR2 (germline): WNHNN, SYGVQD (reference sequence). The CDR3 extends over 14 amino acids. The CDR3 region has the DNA TGCGCCAGCAGTGAGTCGGTTAGCAGAGAGACCCAGTACTTC. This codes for CASSESVSRETQYF.

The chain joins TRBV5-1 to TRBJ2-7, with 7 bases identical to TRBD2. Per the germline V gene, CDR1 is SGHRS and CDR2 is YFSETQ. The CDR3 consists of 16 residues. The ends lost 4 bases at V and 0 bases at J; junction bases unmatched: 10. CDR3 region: CASSPGVRGSSYEQYF. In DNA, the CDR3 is TGCGCCAGCAGCCCTGGAGTTCGCGGGAGCTCCTACGAGCAGTACTTC.

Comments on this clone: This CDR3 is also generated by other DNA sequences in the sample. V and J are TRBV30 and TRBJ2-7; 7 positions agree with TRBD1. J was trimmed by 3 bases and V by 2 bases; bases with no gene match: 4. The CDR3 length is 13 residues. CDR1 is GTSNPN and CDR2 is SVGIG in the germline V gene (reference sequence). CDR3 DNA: TGTGCCTGGAGTCTTGACAGGGACTACGAGCAGTACTTC. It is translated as CAWSLDRDYEQYF.

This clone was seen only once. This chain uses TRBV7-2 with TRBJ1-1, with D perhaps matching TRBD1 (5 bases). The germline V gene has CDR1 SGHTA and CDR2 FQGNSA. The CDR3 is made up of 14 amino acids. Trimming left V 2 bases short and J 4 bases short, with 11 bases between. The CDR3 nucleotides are TGTGCCAGCAGCTTAATTGGGGGGGGCACTGAAGCTTTCTTT. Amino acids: CASSLIGGGTEAFF.

The CDR3 here is CASSGVAEETQYF. The CDR3 region has the DNA TGCGCCAGCAGTGGGGTAGCCGAAGAGACCCAGTACTTC. V and J are TRBV10-2 and TRBJ2-5; D unresolved. Trimming removed 4 bases at V and 3 bases at J, with 9 bases between. The CDR3 is 13 residues long. The germline V gene encodes CDR1 WSHSY and CDR2 SAAADI.

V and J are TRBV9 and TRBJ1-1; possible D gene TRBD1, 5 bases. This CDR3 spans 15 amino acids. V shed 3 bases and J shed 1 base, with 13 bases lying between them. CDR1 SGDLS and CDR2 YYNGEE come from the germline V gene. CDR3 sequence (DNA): TGTGCCAGCAGCGCGATGGGACGGACGAACACTGAAGCTTTCTTT. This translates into CASSAMGRTNTEAFF.

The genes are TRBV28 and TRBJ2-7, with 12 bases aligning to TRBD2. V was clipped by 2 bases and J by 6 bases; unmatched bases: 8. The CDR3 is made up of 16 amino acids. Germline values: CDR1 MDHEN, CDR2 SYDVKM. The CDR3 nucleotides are TGTGCCAGCAGTTTAGGTGGACTAGCGGGAATTGGCGAGCAGTACTTC. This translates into CASSLGGLAGIGEQYF.